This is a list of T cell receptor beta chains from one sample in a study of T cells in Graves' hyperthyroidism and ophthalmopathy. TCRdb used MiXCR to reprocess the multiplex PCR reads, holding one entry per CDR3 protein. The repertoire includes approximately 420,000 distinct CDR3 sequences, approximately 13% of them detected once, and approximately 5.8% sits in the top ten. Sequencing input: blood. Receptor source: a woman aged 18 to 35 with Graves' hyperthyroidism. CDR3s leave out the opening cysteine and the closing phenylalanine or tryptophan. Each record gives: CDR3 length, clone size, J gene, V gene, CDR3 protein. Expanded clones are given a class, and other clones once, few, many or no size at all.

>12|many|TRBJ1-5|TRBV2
ASSDRDRAQPQH
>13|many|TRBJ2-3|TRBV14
ASSHKDSSTDTQY
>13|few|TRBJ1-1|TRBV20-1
SARGGAGWVAEAF
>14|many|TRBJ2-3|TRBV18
ASSPGLAGETDTQY
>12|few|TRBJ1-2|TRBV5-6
ASSLDPRGYGYT
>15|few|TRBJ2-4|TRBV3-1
ASSHSSTGGAKNIQY
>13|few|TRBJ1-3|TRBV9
ASSVETGAGNTIY
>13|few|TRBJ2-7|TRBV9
ASSPRAVNSYEQY
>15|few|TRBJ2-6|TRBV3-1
ASSRRTSGTWANVLT
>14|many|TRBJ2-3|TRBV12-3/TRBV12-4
ASSSPTSGITDTQY
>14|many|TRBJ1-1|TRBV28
ASSSWTGGATAEAF
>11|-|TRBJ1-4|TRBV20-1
SASRDPNEKLF
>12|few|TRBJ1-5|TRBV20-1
SARVAGDNQPQH
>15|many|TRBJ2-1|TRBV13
ASSPNPLAGDMDEQF
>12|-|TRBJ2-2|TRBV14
ASRIRQNTGELF
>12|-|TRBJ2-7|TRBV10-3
AITPDRMGGEQY
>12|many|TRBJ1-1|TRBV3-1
ASSLLQGVAEAF
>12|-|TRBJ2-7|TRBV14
ASSQDLEAYEQY
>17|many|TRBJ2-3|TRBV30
AWSASGGGRGFSTDTQY
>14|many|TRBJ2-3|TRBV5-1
ASSLGLAWAIDTQY
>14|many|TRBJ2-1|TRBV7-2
ASSLGWGKGFHEQF
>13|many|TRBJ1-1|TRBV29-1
SVASPGQLNTEAF
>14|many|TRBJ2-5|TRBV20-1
SARSLVGRDMETQY
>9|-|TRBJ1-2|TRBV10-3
AISPGYGYT
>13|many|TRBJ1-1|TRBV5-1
ASSLDPGLNTEAF
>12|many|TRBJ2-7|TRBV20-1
SALLTSGPYEQY
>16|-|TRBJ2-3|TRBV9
ASSLDRDPIPSTDTQY
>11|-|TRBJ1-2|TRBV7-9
ASSRTGGWGYT
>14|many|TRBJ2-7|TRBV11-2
ASSLTGAGSSYEQY
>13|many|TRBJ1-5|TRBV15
ATSRAGEGNQPQH
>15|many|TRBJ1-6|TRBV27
ASILKGRGRLGSPLH